This T cell receptor (beta chain) was identified during a study of blood T cell repertoires in COVID-19. About the study: The study drew acute and convalescent COVID-19 samples from the United States, Italy and Spain.

The repertoire was sequenced with immunoSEQ multiplex PCR; TCRdb's copy has only in-frame clones and lacks some. The sample shows 59,000 or so clones, 70% to 90% of them seen only once. Specimen: peripheral blood. This TCR was recovered from a human donor in a cohort sampled during active COVID-19.

In DNA, the CDR3 is TGTGCCAGCAGCTTAGCGTACAGGGGGCAGCCCCAGCATTTT. It is translated as CASSLAYRGQPQHF. V usage is TRBV7-2 and J usage is TRBJ1-5; 8 bases match TRBD1. J lost 7 bases, V lost 0 bases, and 2 bases had no gene match. The V gene's germline CDR1 is SGHTA and CDR2 FQGNSA. This CDR3 is built from 14 residues. The full variable domain, completed using reference TRBV7-2 and TRBJ1-5, is GAGVSQSPSNKVTEKGKDVELRCDPISGHTALYWYRQSLGQGLEFLIYFQGNSAPDKSGLPSDRFSAERTGGSVSTLTIQRTQQEDSAVYLCASSLAYRGQPQHFGDGTRLSIL.